These 11 T cell receptor beta chains were sequenced from one sample in a study of spatial heterogeneity in lung cancer. Using its own MiXCR run on the 5' RACE reads, TCRdb lists one record per CDR3 protein. The table lists approximately 9,600 distinct CDR3 sequences, approximately 5.5% of them singletons. The time point was: sample taken at primary tumor resection. The study's findings and limits: Counts of expanded alpha and beta TCRs within tumors tracked the tumor nonsynonymous mutation count.

Their cognate antigens are unknown. The sequencing used lung tumor tissue, collected at surgery. Every receptor here comes from a female donor with early-stage non-small cell lung cancer.

Sample share makes this clonotype medium-sized. The genes are TRBV10-3 and TRBJ2-7; D may be TRBD2 (6 bases). CDR3 length equals 13 residues. CDR1 ENHRY and CDR2 SYGVKD come from the germline V gene. The germline V and J ends were trimmed by 6 bases and 0 bases, with 9 bases remaining between them. The CDR3 coding sequence is TGTGCCATCAGCGAGACTAGCTCCTACGAGCAGTACTTC. It is translated as CAISETSSYEQYF.

This clonotype was recorded many times. The CDR3 reads CASSLSRDAEAFF. The CDR3 region has the DNA TGTGCCAGCAGCTTAAGTCGAGACGCTGAAGCTTTCTTT. This rearrangement joins TRBV7-6 to TRBJ1-1; D is unresolved. The CDR3 totals 13 residues. Germline CDR1 and CDR2: SGHVS and FNYEAQ. The V and J ends lost 2 bases and 6 bases respectively, with 10 bases between them.

The V call is TRBV6-5, the J call TRBJ2-2; no clear D gene. This CDR3 spans 13 amino acids. Germline CDR1 MNHEY, CDR2 SVGAGI. V shed 5 bases and J shed 9 bases, with 13 bases lying between them. CDR3 bases: TGTGCCAGCAGTCGGACCGCTGGAAGGGAGCTGTTTTTT. Encoded protein: CASSRTAGRELFF.

The chain has TRBV30 and TRBJ2-7; D unclear. The CDR3 is 11 amino acids. Deletions cut 3 bases from V and 4 bases from J, with 7 bases between. Germline V gene lookup returns CDR1 GTSNPN and CDR2 SVGIG (reference sequence). This chain's CDR3 is CAWSPGYEQYF. CDR3 nucleotides: TGTGCCTGGAGCCCCGGGTACGAGCAGTACTTC. The full variable domain, rest sourced from reference TRBV30 and TRBJ2-7, is SQTIHQWPATLVQPVGSPLSLECTVEGTSNPNLYWYRQAAGRGLQLLFYSVGIGQISSEVPQNLSASRPQDRQFILSSKKLLLSDSGFYLCAWSPGYEQYFGPGTRLTVT.

This clonotype was picked up many times. The chain couples TRBV5-1 to TRBJ1-1, with TRBD1 matching 7 bases. Trimming cost V 5 bases and J 0 bases; bases outside gene matches: 4. Looked up from germline, CDR1 is SGHRS and CDR2 is YFSETQ. The CDR3 covers 14 residues. The CDR3 here is CASRQGQLNTEAFF. The CDR3 bases are TGCGCCAGCAGACAGGGACAGTTGAACACTGAAGCTTTCTTT.

This chain links TRBV5-6 with TRBJ2-1, with D hard to call. The J call may be faulty, since TRBJ2-5 better matches the DNA end. CDR1 and CDR2 from the germline V gene are SGHDT and YYEEEE. CDR3 length: 14 residues. CDR3 in amino acids: CASSLTGIQETQYF. DNA of the CDR3: TGTGCCAGCAGCTTGACTGGGATCCAAGAGACCCAGTACTTC.

At least ten counts were recorded for this clonotype. The chain uses TRBV5-4 and TRBJ1-2, with a weak D call TRBD1 (6 bases). V dropped 5 bases and J dropped 3 bases, with 11 bases sitting between them. Germline-derived CDR1 and CDR2 are SGHNT and YYREEE (reference sequence). CDR3 length: 13 residues. The CDR3 DNA sequence: TGTGCCAGCAGAACACAGGGCGACTATGGCTACACCTTC. Residues: CASRTQGDYGYTF.

This clonotype was seen at least ten times. The chain uses TRBV12-3 or TRBV12-4 and TRBJ2-1; D not certain. Between the trimmed V and J ends, which lost 2 bases and 7 bases, there was a span of 3 bases. The CDR3 spans 11 residues. The CDR3 region has the DNA TGTGCCAGCAGTTTAAGAAATGAGCAGTTCTTC. Translation: CASSLRNEQFF.

This clonotype is labeled as medium-sized. The chain links TRBV4-3 to TRBJ2-7; either TRBD1 or TRBD2 may supply D (5 bases each). The CDR3 loop spans 16 amino acids. The germline V gene has CDR1 LGHNA and CDR2 YSLEER. The V gene lost 2 bases and the J gene lost 7 bases, with 21 bases spanning the gap. The CDR3 nucleotides are TGCGCCAGCAGCCAACTCCCCGGGACGGAGACGGGAGAGCAGTACTTC. It yields the protein CASSQLPGTETGEQYF.

This clonotype was counted many times. This rearrangement joins TRBV7-9 to TRBJ1-3, with a possible D match to TRBD1 (5 bases). Germline V lookup: CDR1 SEHNR, CDR2 FQNEAQ (reference sequence). V dropped 7 bases and J dropped 3 bases, with 19 bases sitting between them. The CDR3 has 16 residues. The CDR3 DNA reads as TGTGCCAGCATCCCGGACCCCGGGACCGTTGGAAACACCATATATTTT. It yields the protein CASIPDPGTVGNTIYF. Full variable domain (outside the CDR3, taken from reference TRBV7-9 and TRBJ1-3): DTGVSQNPRHKITKRGQNVTFRCDPISEHNRLYWYRQTLGQGPEFLTYFQNEAQLEKSRLLSDRFSAERPKGSFSTLEIQRTEQGDSAMYLCASIPDPGTVGNTIYFGEGSWLTVV.

This clonotype was picked up many times. The chain is built from TRBV10-3 and TRBJ1-2; 7 bases agree with TRBD1. V dropped 4 bases and J dropped 8; count of bases not matched to a gene: 7. The CDR3 is made up of 13 amino acids. Germline assignment: CDR1 ENHRY and CDR2 SYGVKD. This CDR3 is CAISVGQPDGYTF. CDR3 nucleotide sequence: TGTGCCATCAGTGTGGGACAGCCGGACGGCTACACCTTC.